A single sample is the source of the 22 T cell receptor beta chains below, sequenced in a study of identical twins. TCRdb reprocessed the 5' RACE reads with MiXCR, giving one entry per CDR3 protein. In the table there are roughly 720,000 distinct CDR3 sequences, 15% to 20% of which are singletons. The same data also contributed to another study, on T cells expressing NK-cell markers.

The source material was PBMCs. These receptors originate from a woman in her late teens or twenties in good health.

This clonotype was counted a few times. The V gene is TRBV10-3, the J gene TRBJ2-5; D might be TRBD1 (6 bases). CDR1 is ENHRY and CDR2 is SYGVKD in the germline V gene. The CDR3 loop spans 14 amino acids. Trimming pared 6 bases from V and 5 bases from J, leaving 16 bases between. As DNA, the CDR3 is TGTGCCATCAGCGCCTCAGGGGCGAGGGAGACCCAGTACTTC. Residues: CAISASGARETQYF.

This clonotype has a handful of counts. V usage is TRBV5-1 and J usage is TRBJ2-3; 7 bases line up with TRBD1. Germline V lookup: CDR1 SGHRS, CDR2 YFSETQ. This CDR3 has 14 residues. The trim removed 6 bases at V and 2 bases at J, leaving 6 bases unmatched. The CDR3 nucleotides read TGCGCCAGCACTACGGACAGGCTCACAGATACGCAGTATTTT. This codes for CASTTDRLTDTQYF.

A word on this clonotype: It may be a read error: a sequence one base away is much more abundant. The chain carries TRBV5-1 and TRBJ2-5, with D uncertain. The CDR3 consists of 12 residues. Germline V gene lookup returns CDR1 SGHRS and CDR2 YFSETQ. The V and J ends lost 2 bases and 5 bases respectively, with 7 bases between them. The CDR3 loop reads CASSLKAETQYF. CDR3 nucleotide sequence: TGCGCCAGCAGCTTAAAGGCGGAGACCCAGTACTTC.

The chain combines TRBV18 with TRBJ2-2; 8 bases line up with TRBD1. Germline V gene data show CDR1 as KGHSH and CDR2 as LQKENI. The CDR3 has 16 amino acids. After removal of 3 bases from V and 3 bases from J, the junction contained 6 bases not matched to a gene. The CDR3 DNA follows: TGTGCCAGCTCACCGATGGGACAGGACTACACCGGGGAGCTGTTTTTT. Translated, it gives CASSPMGQDYTGELFF.

The CDR3 protein is CASSSWVRQGANTGELFF. The CDR3 nucleotides are TGTGCCAGCAGCTCGTGGGTGAGACAGGGGGCTAACACCGGGGAGCTGTTTTTT. The V gene is TRBV11-1, the J gene TRBJ2-2; 10 bases agree with TRBD1. Unmatched junction bases numbered 10, after V lost 4 bases and J lost 2 bases. The CDR3 loop spans 18 amino acids. CDR1 is SGHAT, CDR2 FQDESV, per germline (reference sequence).

The V and J genes are TRBV12-3 or TRBV12-4 and TRBJ2-3; 7 bases fit TRBD1. V was clipped by 6 bases and J by 3 bases; unmatched bases: 6. The CDR3 contains 14 residues. CDR3 in amino acids: CASSANRGTDTQYF. CDR3 coding DNA: TGTGCCAGCAGCGCAAACAGGGGAACAGATACGCAGTATTTT.

This clonotype was seen a handful of times. The chain recombines TRBV29-1 with TRBJ2-2; possible D gene TRBD2, 6 bases. The V gene's germline CDR1 is SQVTM and CDR2 ANQGSEA. This CDR3 comprises 14 residues. CDR3 residues: CSTSGEGDTGELFF. The CDR3 region has the DNA TGCAGTACATCGGGAGAGGGCGACACCGGGGAGCTGTTTTTT.

This clonotype came up a few times. The chain uses TRBV20-1 and TRBJ1-2, with D tentatively TRBD1 (5 bases). From germline, CDR1 is DFQATT and CDR2 SNEGSKA (reference sequence). V shed 6 bases and J shed 11 bases, with 19 bases lying between them. This CDR3 has 12 amino acids. The chain's CDR3 is CSARDGAMYYTF. CDR3 in DNA: TGCAGTGCGCGGGACGGAGCTATGTATTACACCTTC.

The chain links TRBV12-3 or TRBV12-4 to TRBJ1-1; D is unclear. The CDR3 totals 14 residues. The V gene lost 3 bases and the J gene lost 1 base, with 9 bases spanning the gap. Here the CDR3 reads CASSFQAGNTEAFF. In DNA, the CDR3 is TGTGCCAGCAGTTTCCAAGCAGGGAACACTGAAGCTTTCTTT.

The V call is TRBV20-1, the J call TRBJ2-7; the D gene could be TRBD1 or TRBD2 (5 bases each). The V and J ends lost 4 bases and 0 bases respectively, with 13 bases between them. CDR3 length: 14 amino acids. Germline V gene sequence: CDR1 DFQATT, CDR2 SNEGSKA (reference sequence). CDR3 sequence (DNA): TGCAGTGCTAAAGCCGGGACGGGCTCCTACGAGCAGTACTTC. Translating gives CSAKAGTGSYEQYF.

This clonotype occurred a few times. The CDR3 reads CASSPSAGGSYEQYF. DNA for the CDR3: TGTGCCAGCAGCCCTTCAGCGGGGGGCTCCTACGAGCAGTACTTC. The V and J genes are TRBV6-1 and TRBJ2-7, with TRBD2 identical over 9 bases. V shed 6 bases, J shed 0 bases, and the junction held 6 bases outside the gene matches. CDR3 length: 15 amino acids. The germline V gene has CDR1 MNHNS and CDR2 SASEGT.

This rearrangement joins TRBV20-1 to TRBJ2-3; D is tentatively TRBD1 or TRBD2 (5 bases each). The CDR3 totals 14 residues. Germline CDR1 reads DFQATT; CDR2 reads SNEGSKA (reference sequence). The V gene lost 0 bases and the J gene lost 4 bases, with 11 bases spanning the gap. The CDR3 is CSARDVQGADTQYF. Written as DNA, the CDR3 is TGCAGTGCTAGAGACGTTCAGGGAGCAGATACGCAGTATTTT.

This clonotype was found many times. The chain couples TRBV27 to TRBJ2-1, with D hard to call. This CDR3 is built from 15 residues. The V gene lost 0 bases and the J gene lost 15 bases, with 21 bases spanning the gap. Germline loops: CDR1 MNHEY, CDR2 SMNVEV (reference sequence). CDR3 loop: CASSLSPTVSAPGFF. As DNA, the CDR3 is TGTGCCAGCAGTTTATCCCCAACTGTGAGCGCCCCAGGGTTCTTC.

The V and J genes are TRBV3-1 and TRBJ2-3, with D possibly TRBD1 on 7 matching bases. The CDR3 loop spans 14 amino acids. The V end was cut by 3 bases, the J end by 4 bases, with 11 bases between. The germline V gene encodes CDR1 LGHDT and CDR2 YNNKEL (reference sequence). The CDR3 reads CASSHRGVADTQYF. The DNA for the CDR3 is TGTGCCAGCAGCCACAGGGGGGTCGCAGATACGCAGTATTTT.

There are a few counts of this clonotype. The chain couples TRBV9 to TRBJ1-6; 8 bases align to TRBD1. CDR1 SGDLS and CDR2 YYNGEE come from the germline V gene. The V gene end was trimmed by 2 bases and the J gene end by 5 bases; junction bases not matched to a gene: 3. There are 15 residues in the CDR3. CDR3 nucleotide sequence: TGTGCCAGCAGCGTCACAGGGGGGGATAATTCACCCCTCCACTTT. The encoded protein is CASSVTGGDNSPLHF. The whole variable domain, remainder taken from reference TRBV9 and TRBJ1-6, is DSGVTQTPKHLITATGQRVTLRCSPRSGDLSVYWYQQSLDQGLQFLIQYYNGEERAKGNILERFSAQQFPDLHSELNLSSLELGDSALYFCASSVTGGDNSPLHFGNGTRLTVT.

The V and J genes are TRBV4-3 and TRBJ2-6; D is ambiguous. Trimming shortened V by 0 bases and J by 0 bases, and 6 bases separated the two germline ends. Germline CDR1 and CDR2: LGHNA and YSLEER. The CDR3 extends over 16 amino acids. This chain's CDR3 is CASSQDISSGANVLTF. The CDR3, as DNA: TGCGCCAGCAGCCAAGATATCAGCTCTGGGGCCAACGTCCTGACTTTC.

This chain uses TRBV20-1 with TRBJ2-7; D possibly matches TRBD1 or TRBD2 (5 bases each). CDR1 and CDR2 from the germline V gene are DFQATT and SNEGSKA (reference sequence). Trimming shortened V by 3 bases and J by 5 bases, and 23 bases separated the two germline ends. The CDR3 is 16 residues long. The CDR3 sequence: CSASPASGLGVHEQYF. In DNA form, the CDR3 reads TGCAGTGCTAGTCCCGCTTCGGGGTTAGGGGTGCACGAGCAGTACTTC.

This clonotype was detected only a few times. V and J are TRBV20-1 and TRBJ2-4; no reliable D call. The CDR3 has 12 residues. V was clipped by 2 bases and J by 8 bases, with 10 bases between them. Germline lookup yields CDR1 DFQATT and CDR2 SNEGSKA (reference sequence). CDR3 sequence (DNA): TGCAGTGCTAGACGAGGATTTGACATTCAGTACTTC. This sequence encodes CSARRGFDIQYF.

In this sample, this clonotype turned up a few times. V is TRBV3-1 and J is TRBJ2-1; 7 bases fit TRBD2. V was clipped by 4 bases and J by 0 bases; unmatched bases: 3. Germline assignment: CDR1 LGHDT and CDR2 YNNKEL (reference sequence). The CDR3 contains 15 residues. The CDR3 coding sequence is TGTGCCAGCAGCCGGACTAGAAACTCCTACAATGAGCAGTTCTTC. Its protein is CASSRTRNSYNEQFF.

This clonotype came up a few times. This sequence joins TRBV25-1 and TRBJ2-7, with TRBD1 matching 7 bases. With 5 bases clipped from V and 0 bases from J, the junction kept 4 bases outside the gene matches. The CDR3 is made up of 14 amino acids. In germline, CDR1 is MGHDK, CDR2 SYGVNS. CDR3 residues: CASSPWDSSYEQYF. In nucleotides, the CDR3 is TGTGCCAGCAGTCCTTGGGACAGCTCCTACGAGCAGTACTTC.

The genes are TRBV6-1 and TRBJ2-2; possible D gene TRBD2, 6 bases. Per the germline V gene, CDR1 is MNHNS and CDR2 is SASEGT. V dropped 8 bases and J dropped 6 bases, with 10 bases sitting between them. The CDR3 extends over 12 amino acids. The CDR3 loop is CASWGEAGELFF. For the CDR3, the DNA is TGTGCCAGCTGGGGGGAGGCCGGGGAGCTGTTTTTT.

The V and J genes are TRBV4-3 and TRBJ2-7, with D unclear. Germline V CDR1 and CDR2: LGHNA, YSLEER. Trimming pared 0 bases from V and 4 bases from J, leaving 7 bases between. This CDR3 comprises 13 residues. The CDR3 bases are TGCGCCAGCAGCCAAGAGATCGATTACGAGCAGTACTTC. It yields the protein CASSQEIDYEQYF.